The subject of this entry is one T cell receptor (beta chain). This sample is drawn from a study of T cell changes during pregnancy in multiple sclerosis. Clones were read by immunoSEQ multiplex PCR, and TCRdb kept only the in-frame ones, dropping some. The sample has around 40,000 clones, 80% to 90% seen once. This CDR3 comprises 14 residues. The germline V gene encodes CDR1 MNHNS and CDR2 SASEGT. With V trimmed by 7 bases and J by 4 bases, 6 bases remained unmatched. This receptor was obtained from a female donor with multiple sclerosis, enrolled in a pregnancy study. The chain employs TRBV6-1 and TRBJ2-2; 7 nucleotides line up with TRBD1. The sequencing here drew on CD4+ T cells from peripheral blood mononuclear cells, taken before pregnancy. The CDR3 nucleotides are TGTGCCAGCAAAATGGGACAGATCACCGGGGAGCTGTTTTTT. Translating gives CASKMGQITGELFF.